These 9 T cell receptor beta chains share one sample of origin, sequenced in a study of beta chain features in type 1 diabetes. Their antigens are not known. Findings and caveats of the study: All four CD4+ subsets from Type 1 diabetes patients carried moderately but significantly shorter TCRB CDR3s.

The whole isolated RNA underwent reverse transcription, so sequencing captured expressed TCRB transcripts. Repertoires were generated with immunoSEQ multiplex PCR, while TCRdb's copy carries only in-frame clones and drops some. The table lists approximately 250,000 clones, 24% of them singletons. Material: naive CD4+ T cells from blood. These receptor sequences come from a woman between 25 and 40 years old with type 1 diabetes.

The rearrangement links TRBV30 to TRBJ2-5, with TRBD2 as a possible D gene (5 bases). The CDR3 loop spans 12 amino acids. Trimming left V 5 bases short and J 5 bases short, with 12 bases between. Germline V lookup: CDR1 GTSNPN, CDR2 SVGIG (reference sequence). CDR3 sequence (DNA): TGTGCCTGGGGTCCTAGCTACGAGACCCAGTACTTC. The encoded protein is CAWGPSYETQYF.

V is TRBV29-1 and J is TRBJ1-1; D is uncertain. Germline CDR1 SQVTM, CDR2 ANQGSEA. This CDR3 comprises 13 residues. Trimming stripped 4 bases from V and 8 bases from J, with 17 bases between. This CDR3 reads CSVGGDGRPEAFF. The CDR3 region has the DNA TGCAGCGTTGGGGGAGACGGGCGACCCGAAGCTTTCTTT.

The CDR3 nucleotides read TGTGCCAGCAGTTACCGAGCGGGAGCTACCGGGGAGCTGTTTTTT. Amino acid sequence: CASSYRAGATGELFF. The rearrangement links TRBV6-5 to TRBJ2-2; the match to TRBD2 covers 8 bases. Germline CDR1 is MNHEY and CDR2 is SVGAGI. The CDR3 runs 15 residues. With 2 bases clipped from V and 5 bases from J, the junction kept 4 bases outside the gene matches.

The sample holds a few counts of this clone. Distinct nucleotide sequences in the sample also encode this CDR3. The CDR3 coding sequence is TGCGCCAGCAGCTTGGTTCGGGAAGAGACCCAGTACTTC. Translating gives CASSLVREETQYF. The chain recombines TRBV5-1 with TRBJ2-5; D remains unclear. Germline CDR1 and CDR2: SGHRS and YFSETQ. V was trimmed by 0 bases and J by 3 bases, leaving 6 bases between them. This CDR3 spans 13 amino acids.

The rearrangement uses TRBV29-1 and TRBJ2-7; 10 bases match TRBD1. Germline CDR1 and CDR2: SQVTM and ANQGSEA. The CDR3 is 15 amino acids. Germline trimming cut 2 bases from V and 4 bases from J; bases unmatched to any gene: 8. The chain's CDR3 is CSVERGDRGFYEQYF. The CDR3 DNA follows: TGCAGCGTTGAAAGGGGGGACAGGGGTTTTTACGAGCAGTACTTC.

The gene calls are TRBV6-1 and TRBJ2-1; a weak D match, TRBD2 (6 bases). The V end lost 7 bases, the J end lost 4 bases, and 17 bases lay between the germline ends. The CDR3 has 15 amino acids. CDR1 and CDR2 (germline): MNHNS, SASEGT. CDR3 region: CASTKSRDPYNEQFF. CDR3 nucleotides: TGTGCCAGCACCAAATCGCGGGACCCATACAATGAGCAGTTCTTC.

This clone has only a few counts. The rearrangement uses TRBV5-4 and TRBJ2-1; 12 bases are shared with TRBD2. CDR3 length equals 16 residues. Germline loops: CDR1 SGHNT, CDR2 YYREEE (reference sequence). J lost 6 bases, V lost 4 bases, and 8 bases had no gene match. CDR3 residues: CASSTPTSGRANEQFF. CDR3 nucleotide sequence: TGTGCCAGCAGCACACCGACTAGCGGGAGAGCCAATGAGCAGTTCTTC.

The chain's CDR3 is CASMRGGEGYEQYF. The CDR3, as DNA: TGTGCCAGCATGAGGGGAGGAGAAGGCTACGAGCAGTACTTC. This rearrangement joins TRBV28 to TRBJ2-7; perhaps TRBD2 as D (6 bases). V gave up 7 bases and J gave up 3 bases, with 16 bases separating them. This CDR3 contains 14 residues. Germline V gene sequence: CDR1 MDHEN, CDR2 SYDVKM.

The genes are TRBV19 and TRBJ1-1; D ambiguous. Per the germline V gene, CDR1 is LNHDA and CDR2 is SQIVND (reference sequence). The CDR3 totals 16 residues. Trimming cost V 1 base and J 0 bases, with 12 bases left between them. The CDR3 DNA reads TGTGCCAGTAGTATAGGACCCCACAGACTGAACACTGAAGCTTTCTTT. Translation gives CASSIGPHRLNTEAFF.